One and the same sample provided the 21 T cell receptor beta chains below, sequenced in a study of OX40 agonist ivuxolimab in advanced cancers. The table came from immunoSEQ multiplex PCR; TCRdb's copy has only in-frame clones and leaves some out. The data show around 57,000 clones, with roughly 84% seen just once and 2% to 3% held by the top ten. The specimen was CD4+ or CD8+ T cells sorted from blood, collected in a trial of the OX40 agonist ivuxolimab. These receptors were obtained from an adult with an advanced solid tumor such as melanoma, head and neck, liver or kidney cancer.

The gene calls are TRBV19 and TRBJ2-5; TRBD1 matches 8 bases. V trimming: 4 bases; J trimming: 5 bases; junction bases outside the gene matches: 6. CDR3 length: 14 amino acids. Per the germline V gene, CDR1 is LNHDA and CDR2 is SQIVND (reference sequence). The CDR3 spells CASSTPTGGETQYF. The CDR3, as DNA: TGTGCCAGTAGTACCCCTACAGGGGGGGAGACCCAGTACTTC.

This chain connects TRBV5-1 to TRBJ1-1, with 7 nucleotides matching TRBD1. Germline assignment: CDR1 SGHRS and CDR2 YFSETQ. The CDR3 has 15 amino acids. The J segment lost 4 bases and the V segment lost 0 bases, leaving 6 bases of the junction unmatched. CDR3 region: CASSLAQGLGTEAFF. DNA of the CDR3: TGCGCCAGCAGCTTGGCACAGGGGCTCGGCACTGAAGCTTTCTTT.

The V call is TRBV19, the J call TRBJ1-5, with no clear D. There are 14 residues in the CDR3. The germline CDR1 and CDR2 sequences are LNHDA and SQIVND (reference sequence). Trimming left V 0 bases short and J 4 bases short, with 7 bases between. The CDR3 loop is CASSIEAFNQPQHF. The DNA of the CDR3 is TGTGCCAGTAGTATAGAAGCGTTTAATCAGCCCCAGCATTTT.

CDR3 coding DNA: TGTGCCAGCATATCGGGACGAGCACTAACTGAAGCTTTCTTT. Its translation is CASISGRALTEAFF. The chain joins TRBV6-1 to TRBJ1-1; D perhaps matches TRBD1 (5 bases). Deletions cut 7 bases from V and 5 bases from J, with 17 bases between. Germline CDR1 is MNHNS and CDR2 is SASEGT. The CDR3 has 14 residues.

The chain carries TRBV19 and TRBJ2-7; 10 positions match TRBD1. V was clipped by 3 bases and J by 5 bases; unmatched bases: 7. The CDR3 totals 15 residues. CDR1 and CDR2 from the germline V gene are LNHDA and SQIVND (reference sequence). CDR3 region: CASSIPGTGVNEQYF. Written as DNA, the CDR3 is TGTGCCAGTAGTATCCCCGGGACAGGGGTGAACGAGCAGTACTTC.

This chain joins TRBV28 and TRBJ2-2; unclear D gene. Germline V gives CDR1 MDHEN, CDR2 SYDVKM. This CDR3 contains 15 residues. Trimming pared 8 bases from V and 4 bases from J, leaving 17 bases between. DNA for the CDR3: TGTGCCAGCCGTCAAGTAGGGCACCTCACCGGGGAGCTGTTTTTT. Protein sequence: CASRQVGHLTGELFF.

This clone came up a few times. CDR3 residues: CAISESGSDNEQFF. As DNA, the CDR3 is TGTGCCATCAGTGAGTCAGGGAGCGACAATGAGCAGTTCTTC. The chain recombines TRBV10-3 with TRBJ2-1, with TRBD2 as a possible D gene (5 bases). CDR1 ENHRY and CDR2 SYGVKD come from the germline V gene. The CDR3 covers 14 residues. V shed 0 bases and J shed 5 bases, with 8 bases lying between them.

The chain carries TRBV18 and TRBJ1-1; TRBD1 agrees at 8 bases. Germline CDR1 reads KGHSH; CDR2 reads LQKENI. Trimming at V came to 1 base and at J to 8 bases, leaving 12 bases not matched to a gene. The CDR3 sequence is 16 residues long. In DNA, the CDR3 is TGTGCCAGCTCACCACTCCCGGACAGGGCAAGAGAGGAAGCTTTCTTT. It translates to CASSPLPDRAREEAFF. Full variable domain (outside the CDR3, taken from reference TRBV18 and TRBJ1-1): NAGVMQNPRHLVRRRGQEARLRCSPMKGHSHVYWYRQLPEEGLKFMVYLQKENIIDESGMPKERFSAEFPKEGPSILRIQQVVRGDSAAYFCASSPLPDRAREEAFFGQGTRLTVV.

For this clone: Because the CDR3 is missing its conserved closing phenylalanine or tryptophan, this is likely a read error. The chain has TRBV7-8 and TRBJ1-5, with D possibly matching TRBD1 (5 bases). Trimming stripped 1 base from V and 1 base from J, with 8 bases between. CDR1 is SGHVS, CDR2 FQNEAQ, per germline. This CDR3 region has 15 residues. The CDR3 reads CASSLEGQSNQPQHL. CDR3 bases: TGTGCCAGCAGCTTAGAGGGGCAGAGCAATCAGCCCCAGCATCTT.

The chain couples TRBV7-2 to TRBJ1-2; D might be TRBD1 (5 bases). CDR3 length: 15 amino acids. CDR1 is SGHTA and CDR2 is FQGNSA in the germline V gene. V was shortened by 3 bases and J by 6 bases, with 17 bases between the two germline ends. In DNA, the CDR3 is TGTGCCAGCAGCTTGGGTCTTCCGGGGGTTAATGGCTACACCTTC. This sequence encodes CASSLGLPGVNGYTF.

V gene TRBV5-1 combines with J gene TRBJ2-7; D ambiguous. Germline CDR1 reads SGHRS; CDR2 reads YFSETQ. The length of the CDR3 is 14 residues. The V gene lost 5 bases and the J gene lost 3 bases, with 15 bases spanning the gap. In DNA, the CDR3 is TGCGCCAGCAGACCTGGTCAGGTTCGCTACGAGCAGTACTTC. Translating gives CASRPGQVRYEQYF.

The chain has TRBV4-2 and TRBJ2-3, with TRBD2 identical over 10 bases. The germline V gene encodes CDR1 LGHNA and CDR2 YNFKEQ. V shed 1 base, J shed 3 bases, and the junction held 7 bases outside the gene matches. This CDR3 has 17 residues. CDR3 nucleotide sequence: TGTGCCAGCAGCCAAGGAGAAGCGGGGGGGCGTACAGATACGCAGTATTTT. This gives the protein CASSQGEAGGRTDTQYF.

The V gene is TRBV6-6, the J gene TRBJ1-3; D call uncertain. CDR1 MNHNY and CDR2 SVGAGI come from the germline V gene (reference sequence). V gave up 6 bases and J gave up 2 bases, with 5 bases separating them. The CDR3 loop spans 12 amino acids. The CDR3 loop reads CASSSAGNTIYF. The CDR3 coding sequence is TGTGCCAGCAGCTCCGCTGGAAACACCATATATTTT.

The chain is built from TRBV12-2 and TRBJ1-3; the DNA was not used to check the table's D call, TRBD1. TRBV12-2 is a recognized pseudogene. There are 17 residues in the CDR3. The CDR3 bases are TGTGCAAGTCGCCCGTTTTTAGGGGAATGCAGAGGAAACACCATATATTTT. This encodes CASRPFLGECRGNTIYF.

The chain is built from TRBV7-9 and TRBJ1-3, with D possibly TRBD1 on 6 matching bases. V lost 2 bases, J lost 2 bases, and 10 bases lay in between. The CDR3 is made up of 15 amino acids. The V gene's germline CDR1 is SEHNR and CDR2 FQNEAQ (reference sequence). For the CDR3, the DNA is TGTGCCAGCAGCTTACTTGGACAGCCTGGAAACACCATATATTTT. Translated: CASSLLGQPGNTIYF.

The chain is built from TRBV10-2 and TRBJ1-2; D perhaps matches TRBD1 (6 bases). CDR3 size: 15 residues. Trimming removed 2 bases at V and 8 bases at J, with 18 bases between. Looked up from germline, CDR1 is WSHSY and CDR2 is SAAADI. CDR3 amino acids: CASSETGALFVGYTF. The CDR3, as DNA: TGCGCCAGCAGTGAGACGGGGGCCTTGTTTGTGGGCTACACCTTC.

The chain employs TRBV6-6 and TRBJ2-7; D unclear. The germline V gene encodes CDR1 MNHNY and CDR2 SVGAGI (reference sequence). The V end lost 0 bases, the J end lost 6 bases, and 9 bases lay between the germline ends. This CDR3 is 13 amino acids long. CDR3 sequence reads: CASSYSKGSEQYF. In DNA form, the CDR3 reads TGTGCCAGCAGTTACTCGAAGGGTAGCGAGCAGTACTTC.

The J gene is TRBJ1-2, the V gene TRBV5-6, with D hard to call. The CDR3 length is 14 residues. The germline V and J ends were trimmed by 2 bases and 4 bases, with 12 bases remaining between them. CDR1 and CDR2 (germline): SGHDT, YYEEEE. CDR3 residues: CASSFRRRGYGYTF. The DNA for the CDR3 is TGTGCCAGCAGCTTCAGGCGACGTGGCTATGGCTACACCTTC. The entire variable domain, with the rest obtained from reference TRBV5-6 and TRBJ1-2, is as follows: DAGVTQSPTHLIKTRGQQVTLRCSPKSGHDTVSWYQQALGQGPQFIFQYYEEEERQRGNFPDRFSGHQFPNYSSELNVNALLLGDSALYLCASSFRRRGYGYTFGSGTRLTVV.

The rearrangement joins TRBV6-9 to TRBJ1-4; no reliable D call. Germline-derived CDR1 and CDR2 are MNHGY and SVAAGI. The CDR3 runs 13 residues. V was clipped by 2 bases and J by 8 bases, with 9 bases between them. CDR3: CASSYLGWEKLFF. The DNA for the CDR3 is TGTGCCAGCAGTTATCTCGGTTGGGAAAAACTGTTTTTT.

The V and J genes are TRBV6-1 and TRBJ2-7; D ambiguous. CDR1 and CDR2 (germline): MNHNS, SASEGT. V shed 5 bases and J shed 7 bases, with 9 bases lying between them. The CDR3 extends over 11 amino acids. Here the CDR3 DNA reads TGTGCCAGCAGTCCCGCGTGGGAGCAGTACTTC. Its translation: CASSPAWEQYF.

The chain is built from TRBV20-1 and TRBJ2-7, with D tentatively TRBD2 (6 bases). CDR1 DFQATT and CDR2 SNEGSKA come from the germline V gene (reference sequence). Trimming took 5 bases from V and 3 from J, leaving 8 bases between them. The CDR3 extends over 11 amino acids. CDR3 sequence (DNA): TGCAGTGCTCTCGGGAGCTACGAGCAGTACTTC. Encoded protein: CSALGSYEQYF.